Described below is a single T cell receptor beta chain sequence and its context. The entry originates in a study of PD-L1 blockade in urothelial cancer. Study details: Prior chemotherapy in patients spanned 0 to 3 regimens. T cells were recovered from blood samples at a median of roughly 150,000.

Assay used: immunoSEQ multiplex PCR; TCRdb lists only in-frame clones, some missing. Among roughly 39,000 clones listed, about 89% were seen once. V was clipped by 4 bases and J by 2 bases; unmatched bases: 11. The CDR3 has 17 residues. The germline gives CDR1 MDHEN, CDR2 SYDVKM. The sample was PBMCs, taken around atezolizumab (anti-PD-L1) treatment. This TCR was sampled from a man in his sixties with urothelial cancer. The rearrangement links TRBV28 to TRBJ1-3, with 7 bases aligning to TRBD1. The CDR3 reads CASSSVPAGTAGNTIYF. For the CDR3, the DNA is TGTGCCAGCAGTTCCGTACCCGCCGGGACAGCTGGAAACACCATATATTTT.